The rows below give T cell receptor beta chains drawn from one sample of a study of blood T cell repertoires in COVID-19. Sequencing was performed with immunoSEQ multiplex PCR; in TCRdb, only in-frame clones are kept and a portion is missing. The sample lists 370,000 or so clones, 70% to 90% occurring once. Material for sequencing was PBMCs or T cells enriched from blood (not recorded which). These receptors all stem from a man aged 30-40 years who had recovered from COVID-19. Both conserved end residues are part of each CDR3. A D gene is named only where the DNA matches it firmly. Only part of the rows carry a size: once, few, many, or a class if the clone is expanded.

D gene,J gene,V gene,clone size,CDR3 DNA,CDR3 protein
-,TRBJ2-7,TRBV18,once,TGTGCCAGCTCCCATGGGCTCCCTAGCGACGAGCAGTACTTC,CASSHGLPSDEQYF
-,TRBJ1-2,TRBV4-1,-,TGCGCCAGCAGCCAAGTCAGGGCGGATGGCTACACCTTC,CASSQVRADGYTF
-,TRBJ2-3,TRBV5-1,-,TGCGCCAGCAGCTTGTGGGCGGGCTGGGATACGCAGTATTTT,CASSLWAGWDTQYF
-,TRBJ2-7,TRBV5-6,-,TGTGCCAGCAGGCAACAGGGAACCTACGAGCAGTACTTC,CASRQQGTYEQYF
TRBD1,TRBJ2-7,TRBV7-9,few,TGTGCCAGCAGTTGGGACAGACAAACCTACGAGCAGTACTTC,CASSWDRQTYEQYF
-,TRBJ1-2,TRBV6-5,once,TGTGCCAGCACCGACGGGGGTGCCCAGTTCTATGGCTACACCTTC,CASTDGGAQFYGYTF
TRBD1,TRBJ1-1,TRBV18,-,TGTGCCAGCTCACCCCAGACAGGGATTAACACTGAAGCTTTCTTT,CASSPQTGINTEAFF
TRBD1,TRBJ2-2,TRBV27,-,TGTGCCAGCAGGACAGGGTCCACCGGGGAGCTGTTTTTT,CASRTGSTGELFF
-,TRBJ1-6,TRBV4-1,-,TGCGCCAGCAGCCATAGTCCCCTCTCCGCGGCTAATTCACCCCTCCACTTT,CASSHSPLSAANSPLHF
-,TRBJ2-7,TRBV15,-,TGTGCCACCAGCAGAGCAGACAGACACTACGAGCAGTACTTC,CATSRADRHYEQYF
TRBD1,TRBJ1-1,TRBV2,-,TGTGCCAGCAGTTCTAAAAGACAGGGGCAGGGATCAGCTTTCTTT,CASSSKRQGQGSAFF
TRBD1,TRBJ2-7,TRBV19,-,TGTGCCAGTAGTATAACCTTCGGGACAGACTTCTCCTACGAGCAGTACTTC,CASSITFGTDFSYEQYF
-,TRBJ2-7,TRBV30,-,TGTGCCTGGGATTCTAGCTCAGGCTGGGAGCAGTACTTC,CAWDSSSGWEQYF
TRBD1,TRBJ2-7,TRBV19,-,TGTGCCAGTGGCAGGGGGAGCTCCTACGAGCAGTACTTC,CASGRGSSYEQYF
TRBD1,TRBJ1-1,TRBV6-5,-,TGTGCCAGCAGTCGACTGGGGACAGGGGGTACTGAAGCTTTCTTT,CASSRLGTGGTEAFF
TRBD1,TRBJ2-5,TRBV5-1,-,TGCGCCAGCAGCCGGGACAGCCCAGTACAAGAGACCCAGTACTTC,CASSRDSPVQETQYF
-,TRBJ2-4,TRBV4-3,-,TGCGCCAGCAGCCCGGACGGACTTATCAAAAACATTCAGTACTTC,CASSPDGLIKNIQYF
-,TRBJ1-2,TRBV21-1,-,TGTGCCAGCAGCAAACGCAGGGTAGAACTTAACTATGGCTACACCTTC,CASSKRRVELNYGYTF
TRBD1,TRBJ1-1,TRBV27,-,TGTGCCAGCAGTCCGTTGGGACAGCAGAACACTGAAGCTTTCTTT,CASSPLGQQNTEAFF
TRBD1,TRBJ1-2,TRBV7-2,-,TGTGCCAGCAGCTTGGGGACAGGCCTAAACTATGGCTACACCTTC,CASSLGTGLNYGYTF
-,TRBJ1-1,TRBV19,-,TGTGCCTCTCAAGGGAGGGTGGCTGAAGCTTTCTTT,CASQGRVAEAFF
-,TRBJ1-4,TRBV7-9,-,TGTGCCAGCAGTCCCCTCCAGGGGACTAATGAAAAACTGTTTTTT,CASSPLQGTNEKLFF
-,TRBJ2-5,TRBV2,-,TGTGCCAGCAGTCGGCAAGAGACCCAGTACTTC,CASSRQETQYF
-,TRBJ1-6,TRBV6-2/TRBV6-3,-,TGTGCCAGCAGTTACTCGCGGTATAATTCACCCCTCCACTTT,CASSYSRYNSPLHF
-,TRBJ2-2,TRBV4-3,-,TGCGCCAGCAGCCACCACTTGGGGCCCACGAACACCGGGGAGCTGTTTTTT,CASSHHLGPTNTGELFF
-,TRBJ1-6,TRBV12-3/TRBV12-4,few,TGTGCCAGCAGTTTCCCGGGTTCACCCCTCCACTTT,CASSFPGSPLHF
TRBD1,TRBJ1-5,TRBV11-2,-,TGTGCCAGCAGCTTCGGTGGGGACAGGCGTAATCAGCCCCAGCATTTT,CASSFGGDRRNQPQHF
TRBD1,TRBJ2-2,TRBV6-1,-,TGTGCCAGCAGTGGGACAGGGGAGTTGTTAGCCGGGGAGCTGTTTTTT,CASSGTGELLAGELFF
-,TRBJ1-5,TRBV6-4,once,TGTGCCAGCAGTGACCGCCTGACTAATCAGCCCCAGCATTTT,CASSDRLTNQPQHF
-,TRBJ1-4,TRBV27,-,TGTGCCAGCAGATCGACATCTACAGGGAGAACTAATGAAAAACTGTTTTTT,CASRSTSTGRTNEKLFF
-,TRBJ2-1,TRBV3-1/TRBV3-2,-,TGTGCCAGCAGCCAGGACAAACAAGACTACAATGAGCAGTTCTTC,CASSQDKQDYNEQFF
TRBD1,TRBJ1-2,TRBV29-1,-,TGCAGCGTCGAGGGACAGGGGGCCTATGGCTACACCTTC,CSVEGQGAYGYTF
-,TRBJ1-2,TRBV19,-,TGTGCCAGTAGTACCTGGGACAGCTACACCTTC,CASSTWDSYTF
-,TRBJ2-1,TRBV7-9,-,TGTGCCAGCAGCTATCAGGAGGTCGGCAATGAGCAGTTCTTC,CASSYQEVGNEQFF
-,TRBJ1-1,TRBV30,-,TGTGCCTGCGACAAACTCGGTGGGACTGAAGCTTTCTTT,CACDKLGGTEAFF
-,TRBJ1-1,TRBV29-1,-,TGCAGCGTCGCACAGGGAGGGACTGAAGCTTTCTTT,CSVAQGGTEAFF
-,TRBJ1-2,TRBV6-1,once,TGTGCCAGCAGTGAGTTGGGCTTGGGAGGGAGAGGCTACACCTTC,CASSELGLGGRGYTF
-,TRBJ1-1,TRBV19,once,TGTGCCAGTAGTATAGATCCGGGACAGAACACTGAAGCTTTCTTT,CASSIDPGQNTEAFF
-,TRBJ2-5,TRBV18,-,TGTGCCAGCTCACTCACGGCAGGGCAAGAGACCCAGTACTTC,CASSLTAGQETQYF
-,TRBJ1-6,TRBV18,-,TGTGCCAGCTCACGCGACAGGCTCTCCTATAATTCACCCCTCCACTTT,CASSRDRLSYNSPLHF
TRBD2,TRBJ2-3,TRBV9,few,TGTGCCAGCAGCGACCGGGGAGCGGGGGACACAGATACGCAGTATTTT,CASSDRGAGDTDTQYF
-,TRBJ2-7,TRBV19,few,TGTGCCAGTAGTATAGATCAGGGTTCCCTCGAGCAGTACTTC,CASSIDQGSLEQYF
TRBD1,TRBJ2-1,TRBV6-4,-,TGTGCCAGCAGCGCCGGACAGGGGTCCCCTTACAATGAGCAGTTCTTC,CASSAGQGSPYNEQFF
TRBD1,TRBJ1-1,TRBV4-1,-,TGCGCCACCGAGTCGGACAGGGGCCGGAACACTGAAGCTTTCTTT,CATESDRGRNTEAFF
TRBD2,TRBJ2-1,TRBV7-2,-,TGTGCCAGCAGCTCAAGCGGGGGCTTCTACAATGAGCAGTTCTTC,CASSSSGGFYNEQFF
TRBD2,TRBJ2-5,TRBV13,-,TGTGCCAGCAGCTTAATGTCGGGGGGGTCAGAGACCCAGTACTTC,CASSLMSGGSETQYF